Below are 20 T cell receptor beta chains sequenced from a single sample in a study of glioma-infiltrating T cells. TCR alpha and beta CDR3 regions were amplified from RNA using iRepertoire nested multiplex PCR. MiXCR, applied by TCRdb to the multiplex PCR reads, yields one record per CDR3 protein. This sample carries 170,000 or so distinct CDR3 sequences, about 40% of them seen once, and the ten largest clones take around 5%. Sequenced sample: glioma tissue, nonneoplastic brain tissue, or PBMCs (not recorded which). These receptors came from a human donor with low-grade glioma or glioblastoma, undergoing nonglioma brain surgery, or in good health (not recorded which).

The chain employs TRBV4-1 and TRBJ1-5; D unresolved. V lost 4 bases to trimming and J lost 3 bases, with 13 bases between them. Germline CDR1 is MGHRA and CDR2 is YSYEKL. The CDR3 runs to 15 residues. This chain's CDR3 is CASSPAEINNQPQHF. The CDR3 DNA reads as TGCGCCAGCAGCCCGGCGGAAATAAACAATCAGCCCCAGCATTTT.

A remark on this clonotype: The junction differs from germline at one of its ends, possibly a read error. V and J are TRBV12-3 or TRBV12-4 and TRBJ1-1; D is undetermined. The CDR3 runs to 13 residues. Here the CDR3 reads CARSFTVMAEAFF. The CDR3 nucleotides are TGTGCCAGAAGTTTTACCGTCATGGCTGAAGCTTTCTTT.

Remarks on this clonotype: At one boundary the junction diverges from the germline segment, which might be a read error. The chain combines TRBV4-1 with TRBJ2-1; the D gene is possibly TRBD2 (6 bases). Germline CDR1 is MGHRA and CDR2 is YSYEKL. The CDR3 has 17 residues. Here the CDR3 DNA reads TGCGCCAGCATCCAAGAGGTCCCTAGCGTAACCAACAATGAGCAGTTCTTC. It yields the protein CASIQEVPSVTNNEQFF.

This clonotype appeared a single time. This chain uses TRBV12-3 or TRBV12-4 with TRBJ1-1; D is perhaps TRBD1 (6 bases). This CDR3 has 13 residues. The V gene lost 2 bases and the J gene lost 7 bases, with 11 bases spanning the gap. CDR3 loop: CASSLTGRSEAFF. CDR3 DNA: TGTGCCAGCAGTTTAACAGGGCGGAGTGAAGCTTTCTTT.

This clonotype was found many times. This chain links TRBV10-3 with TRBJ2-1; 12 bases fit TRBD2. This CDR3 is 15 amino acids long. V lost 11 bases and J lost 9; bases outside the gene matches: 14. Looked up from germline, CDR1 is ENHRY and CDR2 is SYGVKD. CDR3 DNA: TGTGCCGTCCTGACTAGCGGGAGTAGGGCGGGTGAGCAGTTCTTC. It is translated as CAVLTSGSRAGEQFF.

CDR3 sequence (DNA): TGTGCCAGCAGCTTACGGTCCGCGAACACCGGGGAGCTGTTTTTT. It encodes CASSLRSANTGELFF. The chain recombines TRBV12-3 or TRBV12-4 with TRBJ2-2; D not certain. This CDR3 contains 15 residues. The ends were cut back, 6 bases at V and 0 bases at J, with 11 bases in the middle.

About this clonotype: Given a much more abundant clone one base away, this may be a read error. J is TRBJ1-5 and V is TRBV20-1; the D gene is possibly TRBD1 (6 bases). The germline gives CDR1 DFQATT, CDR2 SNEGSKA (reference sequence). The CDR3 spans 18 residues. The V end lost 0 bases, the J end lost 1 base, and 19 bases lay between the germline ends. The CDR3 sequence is CSARDFGSTGLSNQPQHF. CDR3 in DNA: TGCAGTGCTAGAGATTTTGGGTCCACAGGGCTGAGCAATCAGCCCCAGCATTTT.

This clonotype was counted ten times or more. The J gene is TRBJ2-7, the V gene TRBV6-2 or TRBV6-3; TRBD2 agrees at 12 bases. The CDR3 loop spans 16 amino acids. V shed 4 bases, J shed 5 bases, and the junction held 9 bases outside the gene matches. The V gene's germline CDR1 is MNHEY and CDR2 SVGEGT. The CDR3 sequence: CASSSPSTSGSNEQYF. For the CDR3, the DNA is TGTGCCAGCAGTTCCCCATCGACTAGCGGGAGCAACGAGCAGTACTTC.

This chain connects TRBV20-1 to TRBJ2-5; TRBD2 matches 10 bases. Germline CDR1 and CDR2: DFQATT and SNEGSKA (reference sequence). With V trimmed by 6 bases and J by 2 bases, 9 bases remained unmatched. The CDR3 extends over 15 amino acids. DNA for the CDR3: TGCAGTGCCCCCAGAGGACTAGCGGAACAAGAGACCCAGTACTTC. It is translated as CSAPRGLAEQETQYF.

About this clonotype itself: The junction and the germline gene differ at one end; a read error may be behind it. The CDR3 nucleotides are TGTGTCAGCAGACCCGGGACAGGGGAAGCTTTCTTT. Encoded protein: CVSRPGTGEAFF. The V and J genes are TRBV12-3 or TRBV12-4 and TRBJ1-1; 9 nucleotides agree with TRBD1. The CDR3 runs to 12 residues.

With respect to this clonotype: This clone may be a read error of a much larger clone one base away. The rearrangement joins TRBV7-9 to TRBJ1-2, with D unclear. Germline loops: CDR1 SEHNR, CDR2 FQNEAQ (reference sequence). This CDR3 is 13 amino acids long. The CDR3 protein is CARSLEGGHGYTF. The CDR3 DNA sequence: TGTGCCAGAAGCTTAGAAGGAGGTCATGGCTACACCTTC.

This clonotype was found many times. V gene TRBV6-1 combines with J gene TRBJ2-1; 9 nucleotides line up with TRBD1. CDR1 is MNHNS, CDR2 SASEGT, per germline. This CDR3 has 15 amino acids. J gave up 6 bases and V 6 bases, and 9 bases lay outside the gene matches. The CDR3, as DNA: TGTGCCAGCAGCTTTACAGGGGGCGCTTCCAATGAGCAGTTCTTC. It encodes CASSFTGGASNEQFF.

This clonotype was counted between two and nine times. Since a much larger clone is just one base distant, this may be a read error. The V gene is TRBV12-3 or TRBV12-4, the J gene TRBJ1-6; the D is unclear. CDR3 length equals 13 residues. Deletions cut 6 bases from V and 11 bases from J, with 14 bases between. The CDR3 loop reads CASSQTLNPPLHF. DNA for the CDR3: TGTGCCAGCAGCCAGACCCTGAATCCACCCCTCCACTTT.

For the CDR3, the DNA is TGCGCCAGCAGCCAAGATGAAGGCGGGAGCATATCCTACGAGCAGTACTTC. Translation gives CASSQDEGGSISYEQYF. V and J are TRBV4-1 and TRBJ2-7; the match to TRBD2 covers 7 bases. Germline trimming cut 0 bases from V and 1 base from J; bases unmatched to any gene: 9. CDR3 length: 17 amino acids. Per germline, CDR1 MGHRA and CDR2 YSYEKL.

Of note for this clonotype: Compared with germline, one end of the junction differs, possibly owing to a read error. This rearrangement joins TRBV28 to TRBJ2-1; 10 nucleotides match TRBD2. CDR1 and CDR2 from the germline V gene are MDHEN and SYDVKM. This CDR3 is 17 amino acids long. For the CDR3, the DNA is TGTGCCAGCACAATGCTGCTAGCGGGAGTGGGGGGGAATGAGAAGTTCTTC. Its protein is CASTMLLAGVGGNEKFF.

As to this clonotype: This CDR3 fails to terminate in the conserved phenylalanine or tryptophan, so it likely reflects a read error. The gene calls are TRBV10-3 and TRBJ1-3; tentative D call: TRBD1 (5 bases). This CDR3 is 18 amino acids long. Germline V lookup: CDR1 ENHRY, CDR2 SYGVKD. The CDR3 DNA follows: TGTGCCATCAGTGAGTCGGTCGGCGGGGGAACTTTCGGAAACGCCATATATTAT. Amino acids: CAISESVGGGTFGNAIYY.

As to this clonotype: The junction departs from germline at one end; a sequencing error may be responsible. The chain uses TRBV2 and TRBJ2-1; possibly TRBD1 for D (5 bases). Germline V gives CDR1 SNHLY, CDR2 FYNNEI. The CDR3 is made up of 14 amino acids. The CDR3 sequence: CANSEGAANNEQFF. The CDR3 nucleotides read TGTGCCAACAGTGAAGGGGCAGCAAACAATGAGCAGTTCTTC.

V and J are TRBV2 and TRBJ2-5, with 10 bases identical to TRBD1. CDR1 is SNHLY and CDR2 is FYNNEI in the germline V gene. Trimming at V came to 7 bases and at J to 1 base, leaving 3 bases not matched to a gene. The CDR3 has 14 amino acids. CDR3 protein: CASKWTGGQETQYF. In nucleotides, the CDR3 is TGTGCCAGCAAGTGGACAGGGGGCCAAGAGACCCAGTACTTC.

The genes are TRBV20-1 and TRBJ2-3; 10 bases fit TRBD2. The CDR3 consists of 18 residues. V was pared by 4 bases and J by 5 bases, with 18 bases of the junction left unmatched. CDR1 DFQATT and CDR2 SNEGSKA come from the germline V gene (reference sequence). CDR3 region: CSATPYGLAVGPGDTQYF. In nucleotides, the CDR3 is TGCAGTGCTACCCCATACGGACTAGCGGTAGGGCCCGGAGATACGCAGTATTTT.

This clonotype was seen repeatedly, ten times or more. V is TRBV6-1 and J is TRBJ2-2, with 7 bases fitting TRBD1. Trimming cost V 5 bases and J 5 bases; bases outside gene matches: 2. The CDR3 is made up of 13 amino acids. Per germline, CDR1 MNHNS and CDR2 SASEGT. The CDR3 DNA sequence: TGTGCCAGCAGTATACAGGGGACCGGGGAGCTGTTTTTT. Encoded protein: CASSIQGTGELFF.